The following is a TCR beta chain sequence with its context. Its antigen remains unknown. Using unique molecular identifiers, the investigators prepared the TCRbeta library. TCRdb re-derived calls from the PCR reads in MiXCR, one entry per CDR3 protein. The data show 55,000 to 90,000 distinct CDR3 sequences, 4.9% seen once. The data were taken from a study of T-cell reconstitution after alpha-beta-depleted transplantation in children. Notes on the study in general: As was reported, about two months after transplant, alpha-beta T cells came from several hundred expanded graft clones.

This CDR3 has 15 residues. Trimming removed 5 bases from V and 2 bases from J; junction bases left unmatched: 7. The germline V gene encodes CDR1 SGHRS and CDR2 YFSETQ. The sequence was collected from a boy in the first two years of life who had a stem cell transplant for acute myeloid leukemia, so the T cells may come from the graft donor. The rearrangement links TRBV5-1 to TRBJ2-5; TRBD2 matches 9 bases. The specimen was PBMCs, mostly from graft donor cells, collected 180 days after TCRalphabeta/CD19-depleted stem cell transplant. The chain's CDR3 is CASRSSGGNQETQYF. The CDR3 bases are TGCGCCAGCAGGTCGAGCGGGGGGAATCAAGAGACCCAGTACTTC.